The clone carrying this T cell receptor (beta chain) is judged medium-sized (0.01 to 0.1%). Its cognate antigen is unknown. V was shortened by 4 bases and J by 4 bases, with 16 bases between the two germline ends. CDR1 and CDR2 (germline): SQVTM, ANQGSEA. This CDR3 region has 14 residues. These data come from a study of T cell repertoires in aging, cancer and after chemotherapy. Study as a whole: Over several months to years, re-sampled healthy donor repertoires clearly shared clones. The full dataset contained some 8.7 million TCR reads.

Peripheral blood genomic DNA, not sorted cells or RNA, was the template. Study-level points and caveats: In cancer patients, declining TCR diversity with age involved lost richness and lost evenness.

A mixed TRB-A/B primer pool amplified rearranged TRB by multiplex touch-down PCR. Using its own MiXCR run on the multiplex PCR reads, TCRdb lists one record per CDR3 protein. The sample includes about 17,000 distinct CDR3 sequences, 40% to 55% of them seen just once. This clonotype originated in a human donor in good health. V is TRBV29-1 and J is TRBJ2-5; D is unclear. Input material: blood. CDR3 residues: CSVGQVRSTETQYF. CDR3 DNA sequence: TGCAGCGTTGGACAAGTACGATCCACAGAGACCCAGTACTTC.